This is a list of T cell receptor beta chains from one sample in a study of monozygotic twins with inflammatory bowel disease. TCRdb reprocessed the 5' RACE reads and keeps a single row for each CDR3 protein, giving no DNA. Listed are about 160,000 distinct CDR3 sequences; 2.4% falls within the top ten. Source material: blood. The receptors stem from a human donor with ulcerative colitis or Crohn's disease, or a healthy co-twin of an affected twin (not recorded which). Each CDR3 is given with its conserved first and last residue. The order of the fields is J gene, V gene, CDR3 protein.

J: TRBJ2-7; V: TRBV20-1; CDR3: CSADRQGATYEQYF
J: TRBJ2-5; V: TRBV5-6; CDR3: CASSLQLLEYQETQYF
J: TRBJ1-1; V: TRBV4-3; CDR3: CASSQDLGQEGTEAFF
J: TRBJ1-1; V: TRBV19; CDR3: CASSSIGGTEAFF
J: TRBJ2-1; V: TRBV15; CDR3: CATSLGSYNEQFF
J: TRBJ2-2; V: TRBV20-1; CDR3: CSARPFGLAANTGELFF
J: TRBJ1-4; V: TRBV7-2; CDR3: CASSFGQGSEKLFF
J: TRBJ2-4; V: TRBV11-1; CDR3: CASSLGGEENIQYF
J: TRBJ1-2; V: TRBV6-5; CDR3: CTSRRQGHYTF
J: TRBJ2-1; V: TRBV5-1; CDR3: CASSFSSRGGLTEQFF
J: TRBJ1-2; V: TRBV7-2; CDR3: CASSSNGALNYGYTF
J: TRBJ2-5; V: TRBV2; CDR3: CASSEGLLQGNQETQYF
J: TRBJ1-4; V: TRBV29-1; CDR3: CSVYKDSSNEKLFF
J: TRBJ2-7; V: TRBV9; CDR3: CASSLQGAPSHEQYF
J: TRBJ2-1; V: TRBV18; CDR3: CASSPFTGGLPVDEQFF
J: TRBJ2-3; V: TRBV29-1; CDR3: CSVHGLAGGPDTQYF
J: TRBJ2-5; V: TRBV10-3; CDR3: CAAQLGTGETQYF
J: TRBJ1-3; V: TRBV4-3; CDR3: CASSRLRDLGNTIYF
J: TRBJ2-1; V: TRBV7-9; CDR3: CASSPGQGFSYNEQFF
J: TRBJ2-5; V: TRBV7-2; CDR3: CASSPRTSGAVETQYF
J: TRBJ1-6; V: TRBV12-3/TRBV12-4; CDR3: CASSPGTVGSPLHF
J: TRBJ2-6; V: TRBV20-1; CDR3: CSVSEGTGSGANVLTF
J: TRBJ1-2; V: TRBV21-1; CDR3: CASSKAHQTGVF
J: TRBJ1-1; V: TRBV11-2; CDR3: CASSLDRYEAFF
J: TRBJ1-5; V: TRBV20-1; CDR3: CSAATYGADSNQPQHF
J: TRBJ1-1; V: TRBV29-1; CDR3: CSASMGWGMNTEAFF
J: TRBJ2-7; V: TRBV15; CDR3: CATSKGRVPGQYF
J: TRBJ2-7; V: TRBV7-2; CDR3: CASSSPPWQNYEQYF
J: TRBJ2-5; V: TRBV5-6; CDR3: CASSLTSGGQETQYF
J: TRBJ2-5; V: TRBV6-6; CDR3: CASSLARRQETQYF
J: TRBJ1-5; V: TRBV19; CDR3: CASSIEGVGPQHF
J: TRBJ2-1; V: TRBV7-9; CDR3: CASSIQEKQFF
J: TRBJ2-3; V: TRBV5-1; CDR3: CASSPSRSSGGSTDTQYF
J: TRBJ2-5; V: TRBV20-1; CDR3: CSATDMYQETQYF
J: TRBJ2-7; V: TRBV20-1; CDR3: CSASGTATYEQYF
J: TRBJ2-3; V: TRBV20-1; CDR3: CSARDSEVGSDTQYF
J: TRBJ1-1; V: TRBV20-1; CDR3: CSVWHYRALPNTEAFF
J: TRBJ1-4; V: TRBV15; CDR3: CATSTPTGTNEKLFF
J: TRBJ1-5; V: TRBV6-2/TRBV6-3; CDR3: CASSYMDSAGNQPQHF
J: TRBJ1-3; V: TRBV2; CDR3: CASYSGGNTIYF
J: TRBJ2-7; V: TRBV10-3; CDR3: CAISLDATGQYF
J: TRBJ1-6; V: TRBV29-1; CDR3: CSVSWGQTNSPLHF